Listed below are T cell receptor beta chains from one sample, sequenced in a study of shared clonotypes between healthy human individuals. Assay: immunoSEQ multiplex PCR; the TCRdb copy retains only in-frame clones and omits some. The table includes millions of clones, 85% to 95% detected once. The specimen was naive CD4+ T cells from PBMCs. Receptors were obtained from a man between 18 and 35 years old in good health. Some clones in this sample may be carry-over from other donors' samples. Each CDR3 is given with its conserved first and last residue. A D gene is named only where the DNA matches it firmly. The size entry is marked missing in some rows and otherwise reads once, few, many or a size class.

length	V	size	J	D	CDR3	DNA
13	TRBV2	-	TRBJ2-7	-	CASRPGLTYEQYF	TGTGCCAGCAGGCCGGGACTGACCTACGAGCAGTACTTC
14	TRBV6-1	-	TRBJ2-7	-	CASSTQTGSYEQYF	TGTGCCAGCAGTACCCAGACGGGTTCCTACGAGCAGTACTTC
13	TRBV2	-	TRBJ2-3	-	CASLKGNADTQYF	TGTGCCAGCTTAAAGGGGAACGCAGATACGCAGTATTTT
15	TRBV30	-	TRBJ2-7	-	CAWSVGVDLGYEQYF	TGTGCCTGGAGTGTCGGGGTAGATTTGGGATACGAGCAGTACTTC
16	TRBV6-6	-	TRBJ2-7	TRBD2	CASSYSRLAETYEQYF	TGTGCCAGCAGTTACTCAAGGCTAGCGGAAACCTACGAGCAGTACTTC
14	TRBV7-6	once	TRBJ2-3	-	CASSLGLATDTQYF	TGTGCCAGCAGCTTAGGGCTAGCCACAGATACGCAGTATTTT
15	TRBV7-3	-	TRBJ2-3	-	CASSGGTSRGDTQYF	TGTGCCAGCAGCGGGGGGACGTCGAGAGGTGATACGCAGTATTTT
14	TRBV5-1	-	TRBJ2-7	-	CASSSDPTSYEQYF	TGCGCCAGCAGCTCGGACCCTACCTCCTACGAGCAGTACTTC
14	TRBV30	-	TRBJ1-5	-	CAWSVLRGGQPQHF	TGTGCCTGGAGTGTACTACGGGGAGGTCAGCCCCAGCATTTT
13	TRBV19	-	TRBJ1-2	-	CASSYGSNYGYTF	TGTGCCAGTAGTTACGGGTCTAACTATGGCTACACCTTC
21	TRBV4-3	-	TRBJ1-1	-	CASSPGSLGAYRPRSNTEAFF	TGCGCCAGCAGCCCGGGCTCACTTGGGGCGTACAGGCCCAGATCGAACACTGAAGCTTTCTTT
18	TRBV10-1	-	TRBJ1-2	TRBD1	CASSEPAKRDRGTSGYTF	TGCGCCAGCAGTGAGCCCGCCAAACGGGACAGGGGTACTTCTGGCTACACCTTC
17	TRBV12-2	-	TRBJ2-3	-	CASRSPLRGTGGDTQYF	TGTGCAAGTCGCTCCCCCCTACGAGGGACAGGGGGAGATACGCAGTATTTT
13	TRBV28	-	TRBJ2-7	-	CASTPRAYSEQYF	TGTGCCAGCACCCCAAGGGCCTACTCTGAGCAGTACTTC
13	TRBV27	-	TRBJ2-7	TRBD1	CASKKDRGLEQYF	TGTGCCAGCAAAAAGGACAGGGGGCTCGAGCAGTACTTC
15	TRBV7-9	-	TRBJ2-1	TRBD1	CASSSTGTGYNEQFF	TGTGCCAGCAGCTCAACCGGGACAGGGTACAATGAGCAGTTCTTC
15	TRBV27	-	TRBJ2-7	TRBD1	CASSLSGQGPSEQYF	TGTGCCAGCAGTTTATCGGGACAGGGGCCCTCCGAGCAGTACTTC
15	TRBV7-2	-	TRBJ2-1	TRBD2	CASSTRTSGNTEQFF	TGTGCCAGCAGCACCCGGACTAGCGGGAACACTGAGCAGTTCTTC
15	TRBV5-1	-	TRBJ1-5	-	CASSSATGKGQPQHF	TGCGCCAGCAGCTCCGCGACGGGTAAGGGTCAGCCCCAGCATTTT
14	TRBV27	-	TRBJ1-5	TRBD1	CASSDRAYNQPQHF	TGTGCCAGCAGTGACAGGGCTTACAATCAGCCCCAGCATTTT
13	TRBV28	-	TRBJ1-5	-	CASSSPGLEPQHF	TGTGCCAGCAGTTCCCCAGGGCTGGAGCCCCAGCATTTT
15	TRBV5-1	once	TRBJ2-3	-	CASSLARTAADTQYF	TGCGCCAGCAGCTTGGCCAGAACGGCGGCAGATACGCAGTATTTT
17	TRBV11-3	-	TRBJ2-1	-	CASSPSWGGPSYNEQFF	TGTGCCAGCAGCCCCTCTTGGGGCGGGCCTTCCTACAATGAGCAGTTCTTC
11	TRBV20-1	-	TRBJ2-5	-	CSATRQDRQYF	TGCAGTGCTACCCGACAGGACCGCCAGTACTTC
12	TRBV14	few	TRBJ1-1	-	CASSQPYTEAFF	TGTGCCAGCAGCCAACCGTACACTGAAGCTTTCTTT
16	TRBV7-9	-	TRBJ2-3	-	CASSLGVLAATDTQYF	TGTGCCAGCAGCTTAGGAGTCTTAGCGGCTACAGATACGCAGTATTTT
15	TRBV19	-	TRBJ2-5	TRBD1	CASRNQGAGEETQYF	TGTGCCAGTAGGAACCAGGGGGCAGGGGAGGAGACCCAGTACTTC
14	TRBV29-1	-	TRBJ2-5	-	CSVEGRRLRETQYF	TGCAGCGTTGAGGGCCGCCGCTTGAGGGAGACCCAGTACTTC
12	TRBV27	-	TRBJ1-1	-	CASSSPGTSAFF	TGTGCCAGCAGTTCCCCCGGGACTTCGGCTTTCTTT
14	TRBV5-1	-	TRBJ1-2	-	CASSPTSGNHGYTF	TGCGCCAGCAGCCCAACGTCCGGGAACCACGGCTACACCTTC
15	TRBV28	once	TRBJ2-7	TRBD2	CASSPGLVSTYEQYF	TGTGCCAGCAGTCCTGGACTAGTCTCGACCTACGAGCAGTACTTC
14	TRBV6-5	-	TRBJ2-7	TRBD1	CASRRAGTGYEQYF	TGTGCCAGCAGGAGAGCCGGGACAGGCTACGAGCAGTACTTC
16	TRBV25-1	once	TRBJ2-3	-	CASTPTPKGLTDTQYF	TGTGCCAGCACTCCCACGCCAAAGGGGCTCACAGATACGCAGTATTTT
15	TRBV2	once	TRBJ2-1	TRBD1	CASRTGTGRYNEQFF	TGTGCCAGCCGAACCGGGACAGGGCGCTACAATGAGCAGTTCTTC
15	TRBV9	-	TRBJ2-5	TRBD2	CASSGPGLAQETQYF	TGTGCCAGCAGCGGACCGGGACTAGCTCAAGAGACCCAGTACTTC
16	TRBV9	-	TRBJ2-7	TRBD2	CASSVATSGRAYEQYF	TGTGCCAGCAGCGTAGCCACTAGCGGGCGCGCCTACGAGCAGTACTTC
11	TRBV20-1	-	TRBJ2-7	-	CSAVTVYEQYF	TGCAGTGCAGTGACAGTATACGAGCAGTACTTC
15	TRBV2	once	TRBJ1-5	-	CASSERARVNQPQHF	TGTGCCAGCAGTGAAAGGGCCAGAGTTAATCAGCCCCAGCATTTT
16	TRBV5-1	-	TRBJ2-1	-	CASSSLASSSYNEQFF	TGCGCCAGCAGCTCCCTAGCGTCGAGCTCCTACAATGAGCAGTTCTTC
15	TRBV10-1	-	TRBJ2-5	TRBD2	CAICLAGGGRETQYF	TGCGCTATCTGTTTAGCGGGAGGGGGCCGGGAGACCCAGTACTTC
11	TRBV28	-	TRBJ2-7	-	CASSFGAKNDF	TGTGCCAGCAGTTTCGGGGCCAAGAACGACTTC
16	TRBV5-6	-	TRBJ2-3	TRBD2	CASSLTAGAAGDTQYF	TGTGCCAGCAGCTTAACAGCGGGAGCAGCCGGAGATACGCAGTATTTT
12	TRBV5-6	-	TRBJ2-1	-	CASSFTDREQFF	TGTGCCAGCAGCTTTACTGACCGAGAGCAGTTCTTC
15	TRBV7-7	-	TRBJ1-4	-	CASSLSRATNEKLFF	TGTGCCAGCAGCTTATCCCGTGCAACTAATGAAAAACTGTTTTTT
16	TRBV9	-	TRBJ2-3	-	CASSVVGGTSTDTQYF	TGTGCCAGCAGCGTAGTCGGGGGAACTAGCACAGATACGCAGTATTTT
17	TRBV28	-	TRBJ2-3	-	CASSSMFDGASTDTQYF	TGTGCCAGCAGTTCTATGTTTGATGGGGCTAGCACAGATACGCAGTATTTT
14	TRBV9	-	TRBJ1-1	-	CASSPTGRTTEAFF	TGTGCCAGCAGCCCGACCGGGAGGACCACTGAAGCTTTCTTT
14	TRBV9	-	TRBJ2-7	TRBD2	CASSARGSTYEQYF	TGTGCCAGCAGCGCTCGCGGGAGTACTTACGAGCAGTACTTC
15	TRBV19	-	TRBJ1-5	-	CASIDPGRPFQPQHF	TGTGCCAGTATCGATCCGGGCCGACCTTTTCAGCCCCAGCATTTT
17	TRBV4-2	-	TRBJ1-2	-	CASSQDTGFIAGSGYTF	TGTGCCAGCAGCCAAGATACGGGTTTTATAGCAGGGAGTGGCTACACCTTC
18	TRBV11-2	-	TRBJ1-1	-	CASSFSNRALLWDTEAFF	TGTGCCAGCAGCTTTTCGAACAGGGCACTGCTATGGGACACTGAAGCTTTCTTT
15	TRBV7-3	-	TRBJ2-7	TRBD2	CASSLLGGSSYEQYF	TGTGCCAGCAGCTTACTCGGCGGGAGTTCCTACGAGCAGTACTTC
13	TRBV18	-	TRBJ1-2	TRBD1	CASSPQGAYGYTF	TGTGCCAGCTCACCACAGGGGGCTTATGGCTACACCTTC
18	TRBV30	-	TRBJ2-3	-	CAWSIWAFGEWDTDTQYF	TGTGCCTGGAGTATTTGGGCTTTCGGGGAGTGGGACACAGATACGCAGTATTTT
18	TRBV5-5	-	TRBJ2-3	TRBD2	CASSPAGLAGGSIDTQYF	TGTGCCAGCAGCCCAGCTGGACTAGCGGGAGGGAGCATTGATACGCAGTATTTT